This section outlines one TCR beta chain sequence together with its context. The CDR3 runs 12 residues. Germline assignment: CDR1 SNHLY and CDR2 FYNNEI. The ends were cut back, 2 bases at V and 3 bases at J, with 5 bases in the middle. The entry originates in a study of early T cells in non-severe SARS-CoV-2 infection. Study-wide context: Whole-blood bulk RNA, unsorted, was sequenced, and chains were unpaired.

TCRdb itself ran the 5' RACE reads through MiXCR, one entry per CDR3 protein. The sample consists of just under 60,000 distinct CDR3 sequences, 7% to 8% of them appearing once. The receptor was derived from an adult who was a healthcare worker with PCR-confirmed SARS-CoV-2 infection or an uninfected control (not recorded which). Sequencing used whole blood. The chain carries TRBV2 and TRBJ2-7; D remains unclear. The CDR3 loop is CASSETDYEQYF. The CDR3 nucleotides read TGTGCCAGCAGTGAAACAGACTACGAGCAGTACTTC.